This T cell receptor (beta chain) was sequenced during a study of blood T cells in healthy people across ages. For the second PCR, which ran for roughly 6 to 11 cycles, a sample-barcoded 5' primer and a J-beta primer mix were used. TCRdb recomputed calls from the 5' RACE reads with MiXCR, one row per CDR3 protein. This sample carries roughly 2 million distinct CDR3 sequences, just under 50% of them seen once, and the ten largest clones take less than 2.5%. The CDR3 is made up of 13 amino acids. V was cut by 5 bases and J by 2 bases, with 12 bases left in between. Germline values: CDR1 DFQATT, CDR2 SNEGSKA (reference sequence).

This receptor was identified in a woman aged 40 to 55 in good health. Input material: blood. The chain combines TRBV20-1 with TRBJ2-5, with no clear D. The CDR3 DNA is TGCAGTGCTCTCGGACCTGGACAAGAGACCCAGTACTTC. Its protein is CSALGPGQETQYF.